The rows below give T cell receptor beta chains drawn from one sample of a study of response to subunit inactivated influenza vaccine. TCRdb re-called the RT-PCR reads with MiXCR, one entry per CDR3 protein. The sample shows roughly 460,000 distinct CDR3 sequences, 10% to 11% of them seen only once. The sequencing here drew on PBMCs from blood, taken more than 35 days after vaccination. These receptors were collected from a man between 45 and 60 years old who received an inactivated influenza vaccine. CDR3s include the opening cysteine and the closing phenylalanine or tryptophan. Each record gives: J gene, clone size, D gene, V gene, CDR3 protein, CDR3 DNA. The D gene is left open where the match is weak. For some rows the clone size is stated as once, few or many, or as a class when expanded; others skip it.

TRBJ2-1	few	-	TRBV4-1	CASSQDLSWGAQDNEQFF	TGCGCCAGCAGCCAAGATTTGTCGTGGGGGGCTCAAGACAATGAGCAGTTCTTC
TRBJ2-1	few	-	TRBV9	CASSASGVEEQFF	TGTGCCAGCAGCGCCTCGGGAGTCGAGGAGCAGTTCTTC
TRBJ2-7	few	-	TRBV10-3	CAINEDPPYEQYF	TGTGCCATCAATGAGGACCCACCCTACGAGCAGTACTTC
TRBJ2-7	-	-	TRBV7-9	CASSLGTSSGEQYF	TGTGCCAGCAGCTTAGGAACTAGTTCGGGCGAGCAGTACTTC
TRBJ2-7	-	-	TRBV25-1	CASSDNIGRTRYF	TGTGCCAGCAGTGACAATATCGGCCGGACACGATACTTC
TRBJ2-2	-	TRBD1	TRBV6-2/TRBV6-3	CASSLTGGYTGELFF	TGTGCCAGCAGCTTGACAGGGGGCTACACCGGGGAGCTGTTTTTT
TRBJ2-2	-	-	TRBV7-8	CASSLAGASNTGELFF	TGTGCCAGCAGCTTAGCAGGGGCCTCGAACACCGGGGAGCTGTTTTTT
TRBJ1-5	-	-	TRBV20-1	CSASSGSDQPQHF	TGCAGTGCTAGCTCAGGATCCGATCAGCCCCAGCATTTT
TRBJ2-1	-	-	TRBV5-1	CASSLGWGSPSYNEQFF	TGCGCCAGCAGCTTGGGATGGGGCAGCCCCTCCTACAATGAGCAGTTCTTC
TRBJ2-2	many	TRBD1	TRBV20-1	CSATTGVGTGELFF	TGCAGTGCAACGACAGGGGTCGGGACCGGGGAGCTGTTTTTT
TRBJ1-2	few	-	TRBV5-1	CASSLDSPNGYTF	TGCGCCAGCAGCTTGGACTCCCCTAATGGCTACACCTTC
TRBJ2-2	few	-	TRBV12-3/TRBV12-4	CASTKTENTGELFF	TGTGCCAGCACTAAGACCGAGAACACCGGGGAGCTGTTTTTT
TRBJ2-3	many	-	TRBV4-3	CASSQVPGSTDTQYF	TGCGCCAGCAGCCAAGTCCCCGGATCTACAGATACGCAGTATTTT
TRBJ2-7	-	TRBD2	TRBV5-1	CASRSTSGVSYEQYF	TGCGCCAGCAGATCGACTAGCGGGGTTTCCTACGAGCAGTACTTC
TRBJ1-4	-	TRBD1	TRBV7-9	CASSIDRGRTNEKLFF	TGTGCCAGCAGCATTGACAGGGGGCGAACTAATGAAAAACTGTTTTTT
TRBJ2-4	few	TRBD2	TRBV5-5	CASSFDAPSGNIQYF	TGTGCCAGCAGCTTCGACGCTCCTAGCGGAAACATTCAGTACTTC
TRBJ2-1	-	TRBD2	TRBV5-1	CASSSSGKLIHEQFF	TGCGCCAGCAGCTCTAGCGGGAAGCTTATCCATGAGCAGTTCTTC
TRBJ2-7	many	-	TRBV11-2	CASKRNRDFTYEQYF	TGTGCCAGCAAGAGGAACCGGGACTTCACCTACGAGCAGTACTTC
TRBJ2-7	many	TRBD2	TRBV20-1	CSARGASGPSGGAHEQYF	TGCAGTGCTAGAGGCGCCTCGGGTCCTAGCGGGGGGGCCCACGAGCAGTACTTC
TRBJ2-1	-	-	TRBV20-1	CSARGQKGYNEQFF	TGCAGTGCTAGGGGGCAGAAAGGCTACAATGAGCAGTTCTTC
TRBJ1-1	-	-	TRBV4-3	CASSREWGQATEAFF	TGCGCCAGCAGCCGAGAGTGGGGGCAGGCCACTGAAGCTTTCTTT
TRBJ2-3	many	-	TRBV12-3/TRBV12-4	CASRRKSTDTQYF	TGTGCCAGCAGGCGGAAGAGCACAGATACGCAGTATTTT
TRBJ2-1	many	TRBD1	TRBV12-3/TRBV12-4	CASSSGTVEFF	TGTGCCAGCAGTTCAGGGACAGTAGAGTTCTTC
TRBJ2-5	many	-	TRBV20-1	CSASASFKETQYF	TGCAGTGCTAGCGCGAGCTTTAAAGAGACCCAGTACTTC
TRBJ2-2	many	TRBD1	TRBV5-1	CASSLAGGSTGELFF	TGCGCCAGCAGCTTGGCAGGGGGCAGCACCGGGGAGCTGTTTTTT
TRBJ1-5	few	-	TRBV29-1	CSARLGAPNQPQHF	TGCAGCGCCCGTCTCGGGGCCCCCAATCAGCCCCAGCATTTT
TRBJ1-1	few	TRBD1	TRBV5-1	CASSLATGAGTEAFF	TGCGCCAGCAGCTTGGCAACAGGGGCTGGCACTGAAGCTTTCTTT
TRBJ1-1	-	-	TRBV7-2	CASSYEPDEAFF	TGTGCCAGCAGTTACGAGCCCGATGAAGCTTTCTTT
TRBJ2-7	few	TRBD2	TRBV7-8	CASSLGAGVYEQYF	TGTGCCAGCAGCTTAGGAGCGGGAGTCTACGAGCAGTACTTC
TRBJ2-5	few	-	TRBV12-3/TRBV12-4	CATKVWGRQETQYF	TGTGCCACCAAAGTTTGGGGGCGCCAAGAGACCCAGTACTTC
TRBJ2-1	-	-	TRBV7-3	CASSLTIGLAEKFF	TGTGCCAGCAGCTTAACAATTGGGCTAGCCGAGAAGTTCTTC